Listed here are 16 T cell receptor beta chains from one sample, sequenced in a study of a mutant IDH1 vaccine in newly diagnosed glioma (dated by TCRdb to 2020 to 2022). Their antigens remain unidentified. Library preparation used the immunoSEQ multiplex PCR assay. The table was pulled from immuneACCESS by TCRdb, which kept in-frame rearrangements only. Such tables lose some clones; where checked, under half of the loss comes from unresolved V genes, and the rest has no known cause. This sample gives roughly 70,000 clones in total; roughly 80% of them show up just once. Approximately 9.5% of the sample is in the top ten clones. Explained via the paper, the time point label denotes: week 11, during vaccination. Each vaccine dose, consisting of 300 ug of a 20-mer mutant IDH1 peptide in Montanide, was administered subcutaneously with topical imiquimod. The material was PBMCs, obtained from a glioma patient whose treatment included an IDH1 peptide vaccine. The receptors stem from a woman between 50 and 59 years old with glioma.

CDR3 protein: CASWTGLYNEQFF. CDR3 sequence (DNA): TGTGCCAGCTGGACAGGGCTCTACAATGAGCAGTTCTTC. The chain is built from TRBV6-5 and TRBJ2-1; 8 nucleotides line up with TRBD1. The trim removed 8 bases at V and 3 bases at J, leaving 3 bases unmatched. CDR3 size: 13 residues. CDR1 and CDR2 from the germline V gene are MNHEY and SVGAGI.

This clone was observed a single time. This chain links TRBV19 with TRBJ1-3; possibly TRBD1 for D (5 bases). The germline gives CDR1 LNHDA, CDR2 SQIVND (reference sequence). The CDR3 totals 16 residues. Deletions cut 3 bases from V and 4 bases from J, with 16 bases between. CDR3: CASSIFGEGPGNTIYF. CDR3 nucleotides: TGTGCCAGTAGTATCTTCGGGGAGGGGCCCGGAAACACCATATATTTT.

The chain recombines TRBV6-1 with TRBJ2-4; 8 nucleotides agree with TRBD2. Losses at the gene ends were 8 bases for V and 9 bases for J; bases not matched to a gene: 6. Germline CDR1 is MNHNS and CDR2 is SASEGT. The CDR3 covers 12 residues. This CDR3 is CASFGGGLIQYF. CDR3 nucleotides: TGTGCCAGCTTCGGCGGGGGGCTCATTCAGTACTTC.

The J gene is TRBJ1-2, the V gene TRBV7-2, with D uncertain. This CDR3 contains 14 residues. The germline V gene has CDR1 SGHTA and CDR2 FQGNSA. The V and J ends lost 0 bases and 4 bases respectively, with 9 bases between them. In nucleotides, the CDR3 is TGTGCCAGCAGCTTAGCCCGTCAGTCCTATGGCTACACCTTC. It codes for CASSLARQSYGYTF.

The rearrangement uses TRBV7-2 and TRBJ2-5, with a possible D match to TRBD1 (6 bases). The germline V and J ends were trimmed by 5 bases and 5 bases, with 15 bases remaining between them. The CDR3 extends over 14 amino acids. Germline CDR1 SGHTA, CDR2 FQGNSA. The CDR3 loop is CASSPTGLRETQYF. In DNA form, the CDR3 reads TGTGCCAGCAGCCCTACAGGGCTCCGGGAGACCCAGTACTTC.

This chain joins TRBV5-1 and TRBJ1-6; D might be TRBD1 (6 bases). CDR3 size: 15 residues. CDR1 and CDR2 (germline): SGHRS, YFSETQ. V gave up 3 bases and J gave up 8 bases, with 15 bases separating them. The CDR3 reads CASSSSTGLHSPLHF. DNA of the CDR3: TGCGCCAGCAGCTCCTCAACAGGGCTTCATTCACCCCTCCACTTT.

The sample holds one count of this clone. CDR3 in DNA: TGTGCCAGCAGCCTACGAACCAGGGGGCGGATGAATGAGCAGTTCTTC. It codes for CASSLRTRGRMNEQFF. The J gene is TRBJ2-1, the V gene TRBV7-9; 8 nucleotides match TRBD1. This CDR3 spans 16 amino acids. Germline CDR1 SEHNR, CDR2 FQNEAQ (reference sequence). V gave up 5 bases and J gave up 7 bases; unmatched junction bases: 13.

V gene TRBV19 combines with J gene TRBJ1-2; maybe TRBD1 (5 bases). V was shortened by 8 bases and J by 2 bases, with 18 bases between the two germline ends. Germline V CDR1 and CDR2: LNHDA, SQIVND (reference sequence). The CDR3 is 15 residues long. The CDR3 nucleotides are TGTGCCAGTCAGGGATATAATGGGGGAAACTATGGCTACACCTTC. Encoded protein: CASQGYNGGNYGYTF.

The chain carries TRBV7-8 and TRBJ2-3; D gene ambiguous. CDR3 length equals 14 residues. Germline loops: CDR1 SGHVS, CDR2 FQNEAQ. The V and J ends lost 2 bases and 1 base respectively, with 7 bases between them. CDR3 protein: CASSLNARTDTQYF. For the CDR3, the DNA is TGTGCCAGCAGCTTAAACGCCCGCACAGATACGCAGTATTTT.

This clone appeared once. This chain links TRBV2 with TRBJ1-4, with 7 positions matching TRBD1. CDR1 SNHLY and CDR2 FYNNEI come from the germline V gene. V shed 7 bases, J shed 3 bases, and the junction held 5 bases outside the gene matches. CDR3 length: 14 residues. This CDR3 reads CASNRDSPNEKLFF. Here the CDR3 DNA reads TGTGCCAGCAATAGGGACAGCCCTAATGAAAAACTGTTTTTT.

This chain connects TRBV27 to TRBJ1-6; maybe TRBD1 (5 bases). The CDR3 sequence is 15 residues long. The germline V gene encodes CDR1 MNHEY and CDR2 SMNVEV (reference sequence). Between the trimmed V and J ends, which lost 5 bases and 1 base, there was a span of 9 bases. The CDR3 sequence is CASSPPGSYNSPLHF. In DNA, the CDR3 is TGTGCCAGCAGTCCCCCAGGGTCCTATAATTCACCCCTCCACTTT.

V gene TRBV29-1 combines with J gene TRBJ2-2; D not certain. With 5 bases removed from V and 0 bases from J, the gap between germline ends came to 10 bases. This CDR3 is 14 amino acids long. From germline, CDR1 is SQVTM and CDR2 ANQGSEA. The chain's CDR3 is CSVSPYANTGELFF. The CDR3 DNA is TGCAGCGTTTCCCCCTACGCGAACACCGGGGAGCTGTTTTTT.

The chain recombines TRBV5-6 with TRBJ1-5; no clear D. The CDR3 extends over 17 amino acids. Germline-derived CDR1 and CDR2 are SGHDT and YYEEEE. Trimming removed 4 bases from V and 2 bases from J, with 19 bases in between. CDR3 bases: TGTGCCAGCAGCCCGAAAAAGGCCTCTAGAGGCAATCAGCCCCAGCATTTT. Protein: CASSPKKASRGNQPQHF.

This clone has just one count. The chain links TRBV11-2 to TRBJ1-3; a possible D gene is TRBD1 (6 bases). CDR1 and CDR2 (germline): SGHAT, FQNNGV. This CDR3 has 16 residues. V gave up 4 bases and J gave up 10 bases, with 23 bases separating them. The CDR3 is CASSSIQGKPGSTIYF. As DNA, the CDR3 is TGTGCCAGCAGCTCAATACAGGGAAAACCCGGTTCAACCATATATTTT.

This clone was observed a few times. DNA for the CDR3: TGTGCCAGCAGCGGCAGGTTCGGCTACACCTTC. Its protein product is CASSGRFGYTF. The chain is built from TRBV9 and TRBJ1-2; D call uncertain. The CDR3 totals 11 residues. Trimming took 3 bases from V and 8 from J, leaving 8 bases between them. Germline assignment: CDR1 SGDLS and CDR2 YYNGEE.

This sequence joins TRBV7-6 and TRBJ2-2; 9 bases fit TRBD1. The V and J ends lost 5 bases and 4 bases, in that order; junction bases with no gene match: 14. CDR1 and CDR2 from the germline V gene are SGHVS and FNYEAQ. The CDR3 is 18 amino acids. As DNA, the CDR3 is TGTGCCAGCAGCCCACGAGGGCGGGACAGGGTAACCACCGGGGAGCTGTTTTTT. This translates into CASSPRGRDRVTTGELFF.